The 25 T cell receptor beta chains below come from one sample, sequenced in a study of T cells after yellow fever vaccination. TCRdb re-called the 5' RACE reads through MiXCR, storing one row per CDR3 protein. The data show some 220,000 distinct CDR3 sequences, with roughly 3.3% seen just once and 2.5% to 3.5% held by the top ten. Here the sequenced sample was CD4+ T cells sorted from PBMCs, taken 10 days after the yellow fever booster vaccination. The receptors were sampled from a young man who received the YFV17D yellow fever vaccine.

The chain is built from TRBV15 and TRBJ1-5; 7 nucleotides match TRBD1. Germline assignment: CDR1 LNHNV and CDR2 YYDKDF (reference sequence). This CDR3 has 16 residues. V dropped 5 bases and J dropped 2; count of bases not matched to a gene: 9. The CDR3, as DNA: TGTGCCACCAGCTTTAACAGGGGATTTGGCAATCAGCCCCAGCATTTT. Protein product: CATSFNRGFGNQPQHF. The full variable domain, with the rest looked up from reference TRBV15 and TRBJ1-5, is DAMVIQNPRYQVTQFGKPVTLSCSQTLNHNVMYWYQQKSSQAPKLLFHYYDKDFNNEADTPDNFQSRRPNTSFCFLDIRSPGLGDTAMYLCATSFNRGFGNQPQHFGDGTRLSIL.

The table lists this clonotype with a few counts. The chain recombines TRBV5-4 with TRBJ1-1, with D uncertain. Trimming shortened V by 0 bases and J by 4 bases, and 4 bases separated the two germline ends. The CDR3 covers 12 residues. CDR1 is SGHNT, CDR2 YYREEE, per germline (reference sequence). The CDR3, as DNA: TGTGCCAGCAGCTTGGACTCCACTGAAGCTTTCTTT. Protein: CASSLDSTEAFF.

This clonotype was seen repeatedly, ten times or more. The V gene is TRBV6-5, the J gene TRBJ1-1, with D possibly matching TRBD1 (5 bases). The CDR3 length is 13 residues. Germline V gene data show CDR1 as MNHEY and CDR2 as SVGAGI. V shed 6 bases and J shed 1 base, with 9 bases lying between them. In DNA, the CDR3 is TGTGCCAGCAGATCTCAGGGGAACACTGAAGCTTTCTTT. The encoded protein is CASRSQGNTEAFF.

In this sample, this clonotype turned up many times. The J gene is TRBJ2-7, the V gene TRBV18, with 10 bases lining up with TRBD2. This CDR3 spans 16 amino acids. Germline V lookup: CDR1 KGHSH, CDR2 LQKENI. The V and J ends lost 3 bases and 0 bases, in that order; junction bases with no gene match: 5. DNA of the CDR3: TGTGCCAGCTCACCCGCGATAGCGGGGGGCTCCTACGAGCAGTACTTC. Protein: CASSPAIAGGSYEQYF.

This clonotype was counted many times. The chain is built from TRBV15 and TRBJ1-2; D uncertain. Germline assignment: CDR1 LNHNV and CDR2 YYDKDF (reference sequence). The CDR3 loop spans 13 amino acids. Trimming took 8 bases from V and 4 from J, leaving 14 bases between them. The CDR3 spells CATRGSSFYGYTF. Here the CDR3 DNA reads TGTGCCACCCGAGGGAGTTCGTTCTATGGCTACACCTTC.

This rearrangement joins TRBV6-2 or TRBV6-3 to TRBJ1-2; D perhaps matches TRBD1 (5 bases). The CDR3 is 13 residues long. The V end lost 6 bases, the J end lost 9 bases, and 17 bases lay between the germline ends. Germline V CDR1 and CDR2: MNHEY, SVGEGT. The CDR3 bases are TGTGCCAGCAGCGCCGGGGGACGGGGTAGCTACACCTTC. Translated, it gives CASSAGGRGSYTF.

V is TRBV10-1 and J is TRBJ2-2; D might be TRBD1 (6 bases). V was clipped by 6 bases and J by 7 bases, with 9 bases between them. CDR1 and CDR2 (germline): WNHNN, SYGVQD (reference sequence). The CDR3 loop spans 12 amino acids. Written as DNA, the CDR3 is TGCGCCAGCAGCACAGGGATCGGGGAGCTGTTTTTT. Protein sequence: CASSTGIGELFF.

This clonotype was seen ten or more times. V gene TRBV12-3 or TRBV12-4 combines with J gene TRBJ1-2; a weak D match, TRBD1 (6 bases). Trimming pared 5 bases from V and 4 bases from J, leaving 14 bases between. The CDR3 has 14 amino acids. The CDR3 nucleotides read TGTGCCAGCAGTATCACCAGGGGCCCCTATGGCTACACCTTC. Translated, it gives CASSITRGPYGYTF.

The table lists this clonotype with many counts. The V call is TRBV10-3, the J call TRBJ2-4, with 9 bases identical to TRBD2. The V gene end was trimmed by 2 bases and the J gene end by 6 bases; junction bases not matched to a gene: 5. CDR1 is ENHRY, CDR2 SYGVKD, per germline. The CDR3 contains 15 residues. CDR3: CAISEVAGGGNIQYF. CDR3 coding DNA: TGTGCCATCAGTGAGGTCGCGGGGGGGGGAAACATTCAGTACTTC.

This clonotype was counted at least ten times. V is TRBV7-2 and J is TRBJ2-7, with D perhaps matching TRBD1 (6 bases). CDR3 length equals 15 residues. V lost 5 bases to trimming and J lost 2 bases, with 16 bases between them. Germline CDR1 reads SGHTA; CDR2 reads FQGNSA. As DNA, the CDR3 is TGTGCCAGCAGCCCGCAGACAGGTTTTCCCTACGAGCAGTACGTC. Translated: CASSPQTGFPYEQYV.

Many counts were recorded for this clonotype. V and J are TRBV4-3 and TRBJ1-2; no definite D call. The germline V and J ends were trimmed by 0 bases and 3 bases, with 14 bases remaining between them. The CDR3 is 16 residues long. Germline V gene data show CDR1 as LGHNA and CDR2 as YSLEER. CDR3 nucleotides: TGCGCCAGCAGCCAAGAGAGGCAGGCCTTCTACTATGGCTACACCTTC. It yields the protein CASSQERQAFYYGYTF.

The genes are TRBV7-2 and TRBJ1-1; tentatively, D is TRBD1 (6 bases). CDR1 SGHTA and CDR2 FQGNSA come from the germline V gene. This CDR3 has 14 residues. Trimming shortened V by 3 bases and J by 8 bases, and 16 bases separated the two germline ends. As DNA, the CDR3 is TGTGCCAGCAGCTTGGGGCTCGGGACAAGAGAAGCTTTCTTT. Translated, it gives CASSLGLGTREAFF.

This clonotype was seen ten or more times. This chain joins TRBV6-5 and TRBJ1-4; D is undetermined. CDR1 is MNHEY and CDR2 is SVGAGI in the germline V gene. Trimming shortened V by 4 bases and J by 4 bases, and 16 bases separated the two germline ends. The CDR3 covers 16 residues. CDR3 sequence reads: CASSLVRSEGNEKLFF. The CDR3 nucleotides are TGTGCCAGCAGTTTGGTCAGATCCGAGGGTAATGAAAAACTGTTTTTT.

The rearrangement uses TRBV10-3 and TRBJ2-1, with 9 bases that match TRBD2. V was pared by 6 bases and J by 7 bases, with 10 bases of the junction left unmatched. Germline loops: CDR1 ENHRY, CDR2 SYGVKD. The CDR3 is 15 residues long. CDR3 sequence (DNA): TGTGCCATCAGGCCCTCTAGCGGGGTAAGGAATGAGCAGTTCTTC. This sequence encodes CAIRPSSGVRNEQFF.

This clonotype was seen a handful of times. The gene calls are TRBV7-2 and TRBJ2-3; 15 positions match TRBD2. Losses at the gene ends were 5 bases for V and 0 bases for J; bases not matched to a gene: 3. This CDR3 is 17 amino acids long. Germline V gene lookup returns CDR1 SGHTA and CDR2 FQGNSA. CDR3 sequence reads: CASSPGLAGGSTDTQYF. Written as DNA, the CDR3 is TGTGCCAGCAGCCCGGGACTAGCGGGGGGTAGCACAGATACGCAGTATTTT.

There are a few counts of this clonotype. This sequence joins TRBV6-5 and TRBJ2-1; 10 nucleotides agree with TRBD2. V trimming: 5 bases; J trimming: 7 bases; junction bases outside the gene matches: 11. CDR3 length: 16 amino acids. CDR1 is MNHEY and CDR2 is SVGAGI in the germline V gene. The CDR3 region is CASSDPWSGGANEQFF. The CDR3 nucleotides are TGTGCCAGCAGTGATCCTTGGAGCGGGGGGGCGAATGAGCAGTTCTTC.

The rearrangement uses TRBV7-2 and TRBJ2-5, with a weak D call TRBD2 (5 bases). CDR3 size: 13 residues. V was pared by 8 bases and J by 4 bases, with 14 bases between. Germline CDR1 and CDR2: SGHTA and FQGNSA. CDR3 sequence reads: CASARPGVETQYF. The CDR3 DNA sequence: TGTGCCAGCGCCAGGCCCGGGGTAGAGACCCAGTACTTC. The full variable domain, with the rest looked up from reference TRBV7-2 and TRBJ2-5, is GAGVSQSPSNKVTEKGKDVELRCDPISGHTALYWYRQSLGQGLEFLIYFQGNSAPDKSGLPSDRFSAERTGGSVSTLTIQRTQQEDSAVYLCASARPGVETQYFGPGTRLLVL.

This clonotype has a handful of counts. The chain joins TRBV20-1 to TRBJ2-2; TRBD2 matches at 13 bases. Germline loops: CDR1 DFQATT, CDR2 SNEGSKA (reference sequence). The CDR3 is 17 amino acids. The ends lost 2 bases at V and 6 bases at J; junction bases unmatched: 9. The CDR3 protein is CSARLLAGGPSAGELFF. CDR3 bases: TGCAGTGCTAGATTACTAGCGGGGGGGCCGTCAGCCGGGGAGCTGTTTTTT.

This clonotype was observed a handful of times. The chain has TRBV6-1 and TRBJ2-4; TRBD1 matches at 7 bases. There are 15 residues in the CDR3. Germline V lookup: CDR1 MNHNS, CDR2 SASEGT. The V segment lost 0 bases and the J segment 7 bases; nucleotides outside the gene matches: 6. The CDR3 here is CASSEATGVGNIQYF. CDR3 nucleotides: TGTGCCAGCAGTGAAGCCACAGGGGTAGGGAACATTCAGTACTTC.

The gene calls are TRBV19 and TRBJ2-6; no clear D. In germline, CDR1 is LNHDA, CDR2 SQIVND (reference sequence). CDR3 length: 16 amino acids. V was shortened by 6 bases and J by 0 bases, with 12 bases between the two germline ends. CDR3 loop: CASSPAKSSGANVLTF. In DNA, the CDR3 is TGTGCCAGTAGCCCGGCGAAGAGCTCTGGGGCCAACGTCCTGACTTTC. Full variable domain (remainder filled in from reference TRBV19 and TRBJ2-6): DGGITQSPKYLFRKEGQNVTLSCEQNLNHDAMYWYRQDPGQGLRLIYYSQIVNDFQKGDIAEGYSVSREKKESFPLTVTSAQKNPTAFYLCASSPAKSSGANVLTFGAGSRLTVL.

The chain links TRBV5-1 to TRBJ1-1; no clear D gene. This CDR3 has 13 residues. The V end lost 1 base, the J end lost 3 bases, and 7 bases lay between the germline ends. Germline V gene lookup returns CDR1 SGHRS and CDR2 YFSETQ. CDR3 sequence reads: CASSLLLDTEAFF. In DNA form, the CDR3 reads TGCGCCAGCAGCTTGTTATTGGACACTGAAGCTTTCTTT. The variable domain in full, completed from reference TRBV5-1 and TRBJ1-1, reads KAGVTQTPRYLIKTRGQQVTLSCSPISGHRSVSWYQQTPGQGLQFLFEYFSETQRNKGNFPGRFSGRQFSNSRSEMNVSTLELGDSALYLCASSLLLDTEAFFGQGTRLTVV.

The CDR3 bases are TGCGCCAGCAGCCAAGAACCGGGCGGGCGTAGAAACACCATATATTTT. Its protein is CASSQEPGGRRNTIYF. The rearrangement joins TRBV4-3 to TRBJ1-3; no clear D. The CDR3 runs 16 residues. From germline, CDR1 is LGHNA and CDR2 YSLEER. V gave up 0 bases and J gave up 5 bases, with 14 bases separating them.

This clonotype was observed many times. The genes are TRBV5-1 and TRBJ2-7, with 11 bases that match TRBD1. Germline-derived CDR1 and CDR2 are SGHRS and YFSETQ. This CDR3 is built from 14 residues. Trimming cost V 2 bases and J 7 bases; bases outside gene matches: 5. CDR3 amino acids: CASSFGTGGREQYV. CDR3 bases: TGCGCCAGCAGCTTCGGGACAGGGGGGAGGGAGCAGTACGTC.

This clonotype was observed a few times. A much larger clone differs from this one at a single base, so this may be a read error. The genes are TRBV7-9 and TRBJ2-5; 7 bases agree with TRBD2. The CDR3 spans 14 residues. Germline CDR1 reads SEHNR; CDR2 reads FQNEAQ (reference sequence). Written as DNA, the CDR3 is TGTGCCGGCAGCTTCGGCGGGGGACAAGAGACCCAGTACTTC. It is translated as CAGSFGGGQETQYF.

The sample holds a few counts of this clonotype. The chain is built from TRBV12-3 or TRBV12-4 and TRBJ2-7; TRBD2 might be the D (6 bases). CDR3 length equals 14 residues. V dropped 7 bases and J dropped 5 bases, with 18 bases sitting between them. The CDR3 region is CASNVIGGYNEQYF. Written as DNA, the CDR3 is TGTGCCAGCAACGTAATCGGGGGATACAACGAGCAGTACTTC.